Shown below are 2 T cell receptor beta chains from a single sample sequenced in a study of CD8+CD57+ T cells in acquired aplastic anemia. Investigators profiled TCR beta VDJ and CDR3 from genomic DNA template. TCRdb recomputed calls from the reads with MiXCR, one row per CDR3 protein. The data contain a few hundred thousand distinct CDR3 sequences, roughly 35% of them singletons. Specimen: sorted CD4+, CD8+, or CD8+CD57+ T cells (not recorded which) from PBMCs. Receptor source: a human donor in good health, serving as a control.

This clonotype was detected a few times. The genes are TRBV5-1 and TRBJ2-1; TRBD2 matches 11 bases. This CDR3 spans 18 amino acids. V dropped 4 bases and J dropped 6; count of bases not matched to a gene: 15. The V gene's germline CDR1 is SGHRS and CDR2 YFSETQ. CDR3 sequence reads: CASSPTPELAGVGNEQFF. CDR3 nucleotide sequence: TGCGCCAGCAGCCCGACCCCCGAACTAGCGGGAGTAGGCAATGAGCAGTTCTTC.

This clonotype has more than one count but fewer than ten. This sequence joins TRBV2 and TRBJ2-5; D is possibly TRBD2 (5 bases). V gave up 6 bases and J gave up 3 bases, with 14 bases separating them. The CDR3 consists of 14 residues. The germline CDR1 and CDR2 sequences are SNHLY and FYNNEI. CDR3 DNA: TGTGCCAGCAGCCCCGTTGGAGCGGAAGAGACCCAGTACTTC. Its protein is CASSPVGAEETQYF.